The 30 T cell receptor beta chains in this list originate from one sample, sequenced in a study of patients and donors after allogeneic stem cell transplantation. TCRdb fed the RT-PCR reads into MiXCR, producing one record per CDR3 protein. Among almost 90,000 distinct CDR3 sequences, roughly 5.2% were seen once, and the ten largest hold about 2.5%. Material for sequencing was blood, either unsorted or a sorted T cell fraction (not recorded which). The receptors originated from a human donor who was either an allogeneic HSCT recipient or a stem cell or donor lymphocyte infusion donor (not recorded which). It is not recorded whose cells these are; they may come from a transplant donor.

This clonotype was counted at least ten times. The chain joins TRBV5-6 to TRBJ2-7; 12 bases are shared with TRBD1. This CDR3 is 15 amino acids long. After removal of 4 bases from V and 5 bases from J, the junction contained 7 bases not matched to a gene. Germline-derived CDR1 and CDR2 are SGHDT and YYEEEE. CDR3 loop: CASSNRDRGRHEQYF. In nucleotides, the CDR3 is TGTGCCAGCAGCAATAGGGACAGGGGGCGCCACGAGCAGTACTTC.

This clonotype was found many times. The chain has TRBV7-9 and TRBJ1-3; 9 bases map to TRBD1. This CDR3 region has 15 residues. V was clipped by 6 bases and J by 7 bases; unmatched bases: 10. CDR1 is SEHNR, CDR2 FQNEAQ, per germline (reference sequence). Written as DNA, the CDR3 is TGTGCCAGCAGTCCTACAGGGGGCTTAGGGAACACCATATATTTT. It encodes CASSPTGGLGNTIYF.

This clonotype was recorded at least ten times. In nucleotides, the CDR3 is TGTGCCAGCAGCGACGGGACAGGAGGTACACCTTTCTTT. It encodes CASSDGTGGTPFF. The rearrangement uses TRBV9 and TRBJ1-1, with 8 bases lining up with TRBD1. The junction had 10 bases not matched to a gene; V was cut back by 3 bases and J by 12 bases. Germline lookup yields CDR1 SGDLS and CDR2 YYNGEE. This CDR3 is built from 13 residues.

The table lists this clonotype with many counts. This CDR3 is CASSQRTSGEQYF. The CDR3 nucleotides are TGTGCCAGCAGCCAAAGGACTAGCGGCGAGCAGTACTTC. The genes are TRBV3-1 and TRBJ2-7; TRBD2 matches at 10 bases. The junction had 1 base not matched to a gene; V was cut back by 2 bases and J by 6 bases. The CDR3 runs 13 residues. Germline values: CDR1 LGHDT, CDR2 YNNKEL (reference sequence).

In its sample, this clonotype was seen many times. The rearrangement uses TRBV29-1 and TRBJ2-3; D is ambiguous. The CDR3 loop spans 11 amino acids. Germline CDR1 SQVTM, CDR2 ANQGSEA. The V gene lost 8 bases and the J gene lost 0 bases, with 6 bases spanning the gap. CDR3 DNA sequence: TGCAGCTCTGTTAGCACAGATACGCAGTATTTT. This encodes CSSVSTDTQYF.

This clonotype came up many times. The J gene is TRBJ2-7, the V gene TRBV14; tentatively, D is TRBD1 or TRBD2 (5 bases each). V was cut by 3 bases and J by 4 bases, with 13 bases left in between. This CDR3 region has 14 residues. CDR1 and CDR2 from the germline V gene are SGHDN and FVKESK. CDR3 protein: CASSQLGRGYEQYF. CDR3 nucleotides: TGTGCCAGCAGCCAGCTGGGACGTGGGTACGAGCAGTACTTC.

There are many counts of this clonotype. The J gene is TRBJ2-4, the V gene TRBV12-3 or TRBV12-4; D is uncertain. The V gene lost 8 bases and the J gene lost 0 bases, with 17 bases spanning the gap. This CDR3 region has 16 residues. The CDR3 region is CASHVPSDKAKNIQYF. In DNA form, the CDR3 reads TGTGCCAGCCATGTCCCCTCTGACAAAGCCAAAAACATTCAGTACTTC.

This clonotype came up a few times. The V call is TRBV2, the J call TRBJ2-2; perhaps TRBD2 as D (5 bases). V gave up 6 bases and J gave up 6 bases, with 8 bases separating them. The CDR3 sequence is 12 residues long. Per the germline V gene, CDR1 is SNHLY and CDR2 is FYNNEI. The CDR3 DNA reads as TGTGCCAGCAGAAAGGAGGCCGGGGAGCTGTTTTTT. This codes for CASRKEAGELFF.

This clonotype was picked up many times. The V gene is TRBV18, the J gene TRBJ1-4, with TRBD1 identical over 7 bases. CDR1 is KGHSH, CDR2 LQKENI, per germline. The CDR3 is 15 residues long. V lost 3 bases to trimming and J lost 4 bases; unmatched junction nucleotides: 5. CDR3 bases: TGTGCCAGCTCACCTGGGACAGAGGTTAATGAAAAACTGTTTTTT. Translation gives CASSPGTEVNEKLFF.

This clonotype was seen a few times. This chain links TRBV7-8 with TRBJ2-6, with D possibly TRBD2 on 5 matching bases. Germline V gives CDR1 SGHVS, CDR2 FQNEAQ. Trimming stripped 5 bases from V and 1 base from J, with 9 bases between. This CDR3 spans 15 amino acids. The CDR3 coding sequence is TGTGCCAGCAGCACCTCGGGGTCTGGGGCCAACGTCCTGACTTTC. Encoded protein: CASSTSGSGANVLTF.

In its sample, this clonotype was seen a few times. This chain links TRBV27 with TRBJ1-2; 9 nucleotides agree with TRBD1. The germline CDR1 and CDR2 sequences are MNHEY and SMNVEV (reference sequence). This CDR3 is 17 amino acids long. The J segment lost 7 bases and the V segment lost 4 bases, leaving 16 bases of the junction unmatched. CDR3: CASSYRPNRGLKSGYTF. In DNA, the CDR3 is TGTGCCAGCAGTTACAGGCCAAACAGGGGGCTGAAATCTGGCTACACCTTC.

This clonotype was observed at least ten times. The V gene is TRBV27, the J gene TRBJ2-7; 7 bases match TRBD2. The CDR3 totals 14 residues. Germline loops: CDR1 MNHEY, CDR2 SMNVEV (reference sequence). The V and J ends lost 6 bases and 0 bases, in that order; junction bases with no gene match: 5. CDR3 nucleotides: TGTGCCAGCAGAACCGGGACTACCTCCTACGAGCAGTACTTC. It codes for CASRTGTTSYEQYF.

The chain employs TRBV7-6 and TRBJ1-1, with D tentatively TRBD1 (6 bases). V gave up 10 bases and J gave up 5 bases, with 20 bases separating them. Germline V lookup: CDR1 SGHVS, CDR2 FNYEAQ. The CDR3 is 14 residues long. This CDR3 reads CATPGEGGGTEAFF. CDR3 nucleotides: TGTGCCACCCCCGGGGAAGGGGGTGGGACTGAAGCTTTCTTT.

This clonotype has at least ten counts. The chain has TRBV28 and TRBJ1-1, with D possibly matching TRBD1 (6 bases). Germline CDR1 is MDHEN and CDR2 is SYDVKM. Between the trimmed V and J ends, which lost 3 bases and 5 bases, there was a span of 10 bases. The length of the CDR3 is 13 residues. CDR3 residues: CASSFPTGTEAFF. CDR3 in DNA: TGTGCCAGCAGTTTCCCCACAGGGACTGAAGCTTTCTTT.

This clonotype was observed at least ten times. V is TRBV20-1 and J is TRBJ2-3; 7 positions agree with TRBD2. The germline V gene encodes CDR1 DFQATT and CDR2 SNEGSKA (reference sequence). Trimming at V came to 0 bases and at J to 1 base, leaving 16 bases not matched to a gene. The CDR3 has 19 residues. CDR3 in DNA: TGCAGTGCTAGAGATCCCGGCGGGAGAGGGGAGAGGGGCACAGATACGCAGTATTTT. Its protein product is CSARDPGGRGERGTDTQYF.

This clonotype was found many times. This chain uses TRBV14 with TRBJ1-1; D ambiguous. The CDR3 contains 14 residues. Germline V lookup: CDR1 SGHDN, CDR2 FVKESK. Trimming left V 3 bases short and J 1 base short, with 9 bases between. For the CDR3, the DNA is TGTGCCAGCAGCCACAGCCCACCGAACACTGAAGCTTTCTTT. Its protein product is CASSHSPPNTEAFF.

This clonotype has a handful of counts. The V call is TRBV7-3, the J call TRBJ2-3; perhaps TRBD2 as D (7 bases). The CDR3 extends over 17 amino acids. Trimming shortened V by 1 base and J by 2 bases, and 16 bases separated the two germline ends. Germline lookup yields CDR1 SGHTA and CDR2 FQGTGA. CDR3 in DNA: TGTGCCAGCAGCTTAAAGGGGGGGCCCTCGTCCACAGATACGCAGTATTTT. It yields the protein CASSLKGGPSSTDTQYF.

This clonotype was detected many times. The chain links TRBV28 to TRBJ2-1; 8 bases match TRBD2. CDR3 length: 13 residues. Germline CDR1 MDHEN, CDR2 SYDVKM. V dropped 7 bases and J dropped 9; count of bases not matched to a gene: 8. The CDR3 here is CASIFGGGGEQFF. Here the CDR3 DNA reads TGTGCCAGCATCTTCGGGGGGGGAGGTGAGCAGTTCTTC.

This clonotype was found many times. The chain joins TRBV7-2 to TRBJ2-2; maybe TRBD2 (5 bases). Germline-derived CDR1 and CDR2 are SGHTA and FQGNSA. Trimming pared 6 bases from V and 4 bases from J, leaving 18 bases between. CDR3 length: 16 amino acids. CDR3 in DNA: TGTGCCAGCAGGGCTCCTTCACTAGGATCCACCGGGGAGCTGTTTTTT. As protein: CASRAPSLGSTGELFF.

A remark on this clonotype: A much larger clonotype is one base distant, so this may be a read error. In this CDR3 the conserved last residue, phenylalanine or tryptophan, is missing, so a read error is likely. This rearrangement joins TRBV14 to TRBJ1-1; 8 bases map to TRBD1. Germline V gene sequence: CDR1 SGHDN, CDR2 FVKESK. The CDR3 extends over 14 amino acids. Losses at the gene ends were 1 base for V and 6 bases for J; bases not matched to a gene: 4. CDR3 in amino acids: CASSQGNRGAEAFL. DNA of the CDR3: TGTGCCAGCAGCCAAGGGAACAGGGGGGCTGAAGCTTTCTTG.

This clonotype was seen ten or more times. The CDR3 DNA is TGTGCCAGCATTACCAGGGCCCTGAACACTGAAGCTTTCTTT. Amino acid sequence: CASITRALNTEAFF. This chain uses TRBV6-1 with TRBJ1-1; weak D call: TRBD1 (5 bases). CDR1 and CDR2 (germline): MNHNS, SASEGT. The CDR3 has 14 residues. V lost 7 bases and J lost 0, with 12 bases in between.

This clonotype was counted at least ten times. CDR3 DNA sequence: TGTGCCATCAGTAACCTTGCAGGGCGGGGACCCCAAGAGACCCAGTACTTC. As protein: CAISNLAGRGPQETQYF. The chain combines TRBV10-3 with TRBJ2-5, with D tentatively TRBD2 (6 bases). CDR3 length equals 17 residues. The V gene lost 5 bases and the J gene lost 1 base, with 20 bases spanning the gap. Germline CDR1 is ENHRY and CDR2 is SYGVKD.

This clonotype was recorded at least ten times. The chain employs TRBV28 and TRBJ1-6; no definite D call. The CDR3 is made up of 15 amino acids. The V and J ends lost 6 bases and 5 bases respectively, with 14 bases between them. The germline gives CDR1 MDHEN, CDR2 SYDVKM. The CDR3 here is CASSLRTYDNSPLHF. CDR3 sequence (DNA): TGTGCCAGCAGCTTGCGGACTTACGATAATTCACCCCTCCACTTT. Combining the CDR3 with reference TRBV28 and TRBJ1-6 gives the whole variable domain DVKVTQSSRYLVKRTGEKVFLECVQDMDHENMFWYRQDPGLGLRLIYFSYDVKMKEKGDIPEGYSVSREKKERFSLILESASTNQTSMYLCASSLRTYDNSPLHFGNGTRLTVT.

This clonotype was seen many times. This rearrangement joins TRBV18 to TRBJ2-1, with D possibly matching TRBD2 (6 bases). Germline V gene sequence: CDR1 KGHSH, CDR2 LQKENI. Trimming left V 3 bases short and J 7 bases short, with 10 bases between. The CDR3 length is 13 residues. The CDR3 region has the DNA TGTGCCAGCTCACCCCTGGAGGGGAATGAGCAGTTCTTC. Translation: CASSPLEGNEQFF. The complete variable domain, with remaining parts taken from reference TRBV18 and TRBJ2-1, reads NAGVMQNPRHLVRRRGQEARLRCSPMKGHSHVYWYRQLPEEGLKFMVYLQKENIIDESGMPKERFSAEFPKEGPSILRIQQVVRGDSAAYFCASSPLEGNEQFFGPGTRLTVL.

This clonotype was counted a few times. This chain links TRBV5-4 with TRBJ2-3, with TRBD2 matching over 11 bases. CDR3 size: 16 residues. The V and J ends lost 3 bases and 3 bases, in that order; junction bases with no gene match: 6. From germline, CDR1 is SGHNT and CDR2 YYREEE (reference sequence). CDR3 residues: CASSSPLAGGTDTQYF. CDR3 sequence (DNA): TGTGCCAGCAGCTCTCCCTTAGCGGGAGGGACAGATACGCAGTATTTT.

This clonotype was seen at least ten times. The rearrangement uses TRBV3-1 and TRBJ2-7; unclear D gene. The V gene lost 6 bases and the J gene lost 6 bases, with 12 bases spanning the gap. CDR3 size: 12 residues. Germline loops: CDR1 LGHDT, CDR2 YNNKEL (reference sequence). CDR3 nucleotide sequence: TGTGCCAGCAGTCACAGATCGGGCGAGCAGTACTTC. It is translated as CASSHRSGEQYF.

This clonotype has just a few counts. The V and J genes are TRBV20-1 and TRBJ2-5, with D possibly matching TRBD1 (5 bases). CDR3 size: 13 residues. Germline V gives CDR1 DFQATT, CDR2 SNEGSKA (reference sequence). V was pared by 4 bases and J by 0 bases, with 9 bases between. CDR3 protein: CSAIRQNQETQYF. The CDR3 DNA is TGCAGTGCTATCCGACAGAACCAAGAGACCCAGTACTTC.

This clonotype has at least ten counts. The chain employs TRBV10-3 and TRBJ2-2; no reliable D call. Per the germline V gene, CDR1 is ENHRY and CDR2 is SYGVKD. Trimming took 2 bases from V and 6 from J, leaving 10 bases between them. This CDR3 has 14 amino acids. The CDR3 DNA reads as TGTGCCATCAGTGAGACCACAGAGGCCGGGGAGCTGTTTTTT. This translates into CAISETTEAGELFF.

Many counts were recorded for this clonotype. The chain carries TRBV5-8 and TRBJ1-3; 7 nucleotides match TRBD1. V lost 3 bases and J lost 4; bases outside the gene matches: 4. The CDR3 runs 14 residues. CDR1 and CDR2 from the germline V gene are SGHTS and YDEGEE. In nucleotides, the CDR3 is TGTGCCAGCAGCTACACAGGGGCGGGAAACACCATATATTTT. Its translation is CASSYTGAGNTIYF.

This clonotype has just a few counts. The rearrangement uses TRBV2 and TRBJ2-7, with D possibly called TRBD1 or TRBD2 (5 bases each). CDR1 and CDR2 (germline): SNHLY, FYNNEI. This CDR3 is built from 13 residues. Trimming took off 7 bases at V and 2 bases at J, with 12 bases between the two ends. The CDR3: CASKWDRAYEQYF. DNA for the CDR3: TGTGCCAGCAAGTGGGACCGAGCCTACGAGCAGTACTTC.